This entry is about one T cell receptor beta chain. This CDR3 contains 17 residues. Trimming took 7 bases from V and 3 from J, leaving 25 bases between them. Looked up from germline, CDR1 is LNHNV and CDR2 is YYDKDF (reference sequence). Source study methods: Reference gene primer amplification gave nucleated cell count estimates. Profiled with immunoSEQ multiplex PCR; TCRdb holds only in-frame clones, not every one. V and J calls and clone size are given by that table; D and trimming were obtained from the DNA. The sample carries about 64,000 clones, approximately 88% recorded once. These data are taken from a study of blood T cell repertoires in COVID-19. For the study at large: The origin of the acute and convalescent COVID-19 samples was the United States, Italy and Spain. T cells, B-cell-depleted T cells, or PBMCs supplied cDNA or gDNA.

Seattle-derived patients entered the study during active infection and were followed longitudinally. The chain joins TRBV15 to TRBJ2-7; perhaps TRBD1 as D (6 bases). Sequences were obtained from peripheral blood. The source of this sequence is a woman aged 60-75 years with COVID-19, enrolled during active disease. CDR3 loop: CATKNPPGHGYYYEQYF. Written as DNA, the CDR3 is TGTGCCACCAAAAACCCCCCGGGACACGGGTACTACTACGAGCAGTACTTC.